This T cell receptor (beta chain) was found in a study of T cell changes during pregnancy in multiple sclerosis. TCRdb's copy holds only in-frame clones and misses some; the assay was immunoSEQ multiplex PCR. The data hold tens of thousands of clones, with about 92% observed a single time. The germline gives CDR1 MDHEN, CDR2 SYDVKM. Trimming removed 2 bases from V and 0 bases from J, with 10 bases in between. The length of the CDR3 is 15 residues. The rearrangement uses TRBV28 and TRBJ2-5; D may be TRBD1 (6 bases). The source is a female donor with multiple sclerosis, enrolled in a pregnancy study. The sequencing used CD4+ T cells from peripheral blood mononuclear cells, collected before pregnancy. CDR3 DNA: TGTGCCAGCAGTTTAGACAGGACTTACCAAGAGACCCAGTACTTC. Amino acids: CASSLDRTYQETQYF. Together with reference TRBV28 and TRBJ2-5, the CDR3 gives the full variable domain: DVKVTQSSRYLVKRTGEKVFLECVQDMDHENMFWYRQDPGLGLRLIYFSYDVKMKEKGDIPEGYSVSREKKERFSLILESASTNQTSMYLCASSLDRTYQETQYFGPGTRLLVL.